This TCR beta chain was observed in a study of beta chain features in type 1 diabetes. Broader study findings: Comparison showed that naive, central memory and Treg TCRB repertoires appeared more similar among patients than among healthy donors. Type 1 diabetes patients had moderately but significantly shorter TCRB CDR3s in all four CD4+ subsets. Among type 1 diabetes patients, VDJ junctions had fewer insertions and more deletions.

Germline lookup yields CDR1 KGHSH and CDR2 LQKENI. V dropped 6 bases and J dropped 1; count of bases not matched to a gene: 11. This CDR3 is built from 16 residues. Reverse transcribing all isolated RNA meant expressed TCRB transcripts were sequenced. Libraries were prepared by immunoSEQ multiplex PCR; TCRdb keeps only in-frame clonotypes and omits some of them. Seen here are hundreds of thousands of clones, 14% observed once, and the top ten hold 0.017%. In the case of this clone: What it binds is not known.

This receptor was taken from a man aged 25-40 years with type 1 diabetes. The specimen sequenced was naive CD4+ T cells from blood. V gene TRBV18 combines with J gene TRBJ1-1; 7 bases line up with TRBD1. CDR3 region: CASSPMGTARNTEAFF. The CDR3 coding sequence is TGTGCCAGCTCGCCCATGGGGACAGCGAGGAACACTGAAGCTTTCTTT.